These 11 T cell receptor beta chains share one sample of origin, sequenced in a study of post-analysis software for immune sequencing data. What these receptors recognize is not known. The TCR beta cDNA libraries contained unique molecular identifiers. Via MiXCR, TCRdb re-called the PCR reads, giving one row per CDR3 protein. The table has hundreds of thousands of distinct CDR3 sequences, approximately 30% seen once. Study results and caveats: Patients carried roughly 5 TRBV segments more frequently than controls did, and TRBV5-6, TRBV5-1 and TRBV20-1 were among them.

Sequenced material: blood. The receptors were gathered from a girl under 18 with multiple sclerosis.

The V gene is TRBV24-1, the J gene TRBJ2-2, with 12 nucleotides matching TRBD2. Germline V lookup: CDR1 KGHDR, CDR2 SFDVKD. With 3 bases clipped from V and 6 bases from J, the junction kept 4 bases outside the gene matches. The CDR3 is 16 amino acids. CDR3 residues: CATSDQTSGSPGELFF. DNA of the CDR3: TGTGCCACCAGTGATCAGACTAGCGGGAGCCCCGGGGAGCTGTTTTTT.

This clonotype has just one count. An end of the junction differs from the germline gene, which may be a read error. The J gene is TRBJ2-6, the V gene TRBV5-1, with TRBD1 matching 7 bases. Looked up from germline, CDR1 is SGHRS and CDR2 is YFSETQ. The CDR3 runs to 18 residues. As DNA, the CDR3 is TGCGCCAGCAGCATCCGCCCGAGGGGGCCCTCTGGGGCCAACGTCCCGACTTTC. It yields the protein CASSIRPRGPSGANVPTF.

This clonotype was recorded many times. The gene calls are TRBV20-1 and TRBJ2-7; D not certain. The germline CDR1 and CDR2 sequences are DFQATT and SNEGSKA (reference sequence). This CDR3 region has 12 residues. V lost 0 bases to trimming and J lost 5 bases, with 8 bases between them. CDR3 nucleotides: TGCAGTGCTAGAGATAATGTCCACGAGCAGTACTTC. It translates to CSARDNVHEQYF.

The CDR3 bases are TGTGCCAGCAGTGACGGCAGGGGAACCTACGAGCAGTACTTC. Translating gives CASSDGRGTYEQYF. The V gene is TRBV2, the J gene TRBJ2-7; D may be TRBD1 (6 bases). The V end lost 3 bases, the J end lost 2 bases, and 11 bases lay between the germline ends. CDR1 is SNHLY, CDR2 FYNNEI, per germline. This CDR3 has 14 residues.

This clonotype has a handful of counts. The V and J genes are TRBV2 and TRBJ2-4; tentatively, D is TRBD1 or TRBD2 (5 bases each). CDR1 is SNHLY and CDR2 is FYNNEI in the germline V gene. The CDR3 extends over 12 amino acids. The V and J ends lost 5 bases and 13 bases respectively, with 15 bases between them. The CDR3 DNA is TGTGCCAGCAGTTGGGACCCCTCCACCCAGTACTTC. Protein product: CASSWDPSTQYF.

In this sample, this clonotype turned up a few times. The rearrangement joins TRBV7-2 to TRBJ1-5; perhaps TRBD1 as D (6 bases). CDR1 SGHTA and CDR2 FQGNSA come from the germline V gene. V lost 10 bases and J 0 bases, leaving 10 bases between the germline ends. The CDR3 is made up of 13 amino acids. The CDR3 nucleotides are TGTGCCACCGGACAGTATAGCAATCAGCCCCAGCATTTT. This encodes CATGQYSNQPQHF.

The genes are TRBV5-1 and TRBJ2-3; 10 bases agree with TRBD1. Germline V gives CDR1 SGHRS, CDR2 YFSETQ. CDR3 length: 16 residues. V gave up 2 bases and J gave up 5 bases; unmatched junction bases: 8. The CDR3 loop reads CASSFESGTGVDTQYF. The CDR3 DNA sequence: TGCGCCAGCAGCTTTGAATCCGGGACAGGGGTAGATACGCAGTATTTT. The full variable domain, rest sourced from reference TRBV5-1 and TRBJ2-3, is KAGVTQTPRYLIKTRGQQVTLSCSPISGHRSVSWYQQTPGQGLQFLFEYFSETQRNKGNFPGRFSGRQFSNSRSEMNVSTLELGDSALYLCASSFESGTGVDTQYFGPGTRLTVL.

The V call is TRBV3-1, the J call TRBJ1-2, with D hard to call. This CDR3 spans 13 amino acids. CDR1 and CDR2 from the germline V gene are LGHDT and YNNKEL (reference sequence). V was trimmed by 4 bases and J by 4 bases, leaving 10 bases between them. CDR3 nucleotide sequence: TGTGCCAGCAGCCCCAAACCCTTCTATGGCTACACCTTC. Its translation: CASSPKPFYGYTF.

There are a few counts of this clonotype. V gene TRBV12-3 or TRBV12-4 combines with J gene TRBJ2-4; D is ambiguous. The CDR3 is 12 amino acids. V lost 2 bases to trimming and J lost 7 bases, with 6 bases between them. Here the CDR3 reads CASSLSPNIQYF. DNA of the CDR3: TGTGCCAGCAGTTTAAGCCCCAACATTCAGTACTTC.

The table lists this clonotype with a few counts. J is TRBJ2-1 and V is TRBV2; 7 bases are a match to TRBD1. Germline V gene sequence: CDR1 SNHLY, CDR2 FYNNEI. V lost 8 bases to trimming and J lost 4 bases; unmatched junction nucleotides: 20. The CDR3 has 18 residues. The CDR3 reads CASGRDIPGQQRYNEQFF. In DNA form, the CDR3 reads TGTGCCAGCGGTCGAGATATCCCGGGACAGCAAAGGTACAATGAGCAGTTCTTC.

The chain couples TRBV6-2 or TRBV6-3 to TRBJ2-1, with 9 bases fitting TRBD2. Per the germline V gene, CDR1 is MNHEY and CDR2 is SVGEGT. CDR3 size: 18 residues. V lost 0 bases and J lost 7; bases outside the gene matches: 13. The CDR3 nucleotides are TGTGCCAGCAGTTACTCGGGGGGAGCGAGACTAGCGGTTAATGAGCAGTTCTTC. The encoded protein is CASSYSGGARLAVNEQFF.